Listed here are 5 T cell receptor beta chains from one sample, sequenced in a study of blood T cell repertoires in COVID-19. TCRdb's table, derived via immunoSEQ multiplex PCR, lists solely in-frame clones and lacks some. The table includes fewer than 110,000 clones, roughly 87% detected once. What was sequenced was peripheral blood. These receptors all come from a woman at least 80 years old in a cohort sampled during active COVID-19.

J is TRBJ2-1 and V is TRBV7-2, with D maybe TRBD2 (5 bases). The CDR3 spans 15 residues. The V gene lost 3 bases and the J gene lost 4 bases, with 13 bases spanning the gap. In germline, CDR1 is SGHTA, CDR2 FQGNSA. The CDR3 DNA reads as TGTGCCAGCAGCTTCTTTTTAGCGCCGTACAATGAGCAGTTCTTC. Translation gives CASSFFLAPYNEQFF.

V is TRBV7-9 and J is TRBJ1-3; 7 positions match TRBD1. The J segment lost 3 bases and the V segment lost 5 bases, leaving 7 bases of the junction unmatched. The CDR3 has 15 amino acids. CDR1 and CDR2 from the germline V gene are SEHNR and FQNEAQ (reference sequence). CDR3 amino acids: CASSPTGLGGNTIYF. CDR3 bases: TGTGCCAGCAGCCCGACAGGGCTCGGTGGAAACACCATATATTTT.

This clone has just a few counts. This sequence joins TRBV4-2 and TRBJ1-5, with no clear D. The V and J ends lost 1 base and 5 bases respectively, with 9 bases between them. The CDR3 is made up of 14 amino acids. The V gene's germline CDR1 is LGHNA and CDR2 YNFKEQ. This CDR3 reads CASSQVLGDQPQHF. The CDR3 coding sequence is TGTGCCAGCAGCCAAGTTTTGGGAGATCAGCCCCAGCATTTT.

V usage is TRBV28 and J usage is TRBJ2-7; no reliable D call. The length of the CDR3 is 10 residues. With 3 bases removed from V and 6 bases from J, the gap between germline ends came to 3 bases. Germline V CDR1 and CDR2: MDHEN, SYDVKM. The CDR3 is CASSFSEQYF. CDR3 in DNA: TGTGCCAGCAGTTTCTCCGAGCAGTACTTC.

The rearrangement uses TRBV7-9 and TRBJ1-1; D is perhaps TRBD1 (6 bases). The CDR3 spans 14 residues. CDR1 is SEHNR, CDR2 FQNEAQ, per germline (reference sequence). V was cut by 2 bases and J by 3 bases, with 10 bases left in between. CDR3 bases: TGTGCCAGCAGCTTACTTGACAGGTACACTGAAGCTTTCTTT. This encodes CASSLLDRYTEAFF.